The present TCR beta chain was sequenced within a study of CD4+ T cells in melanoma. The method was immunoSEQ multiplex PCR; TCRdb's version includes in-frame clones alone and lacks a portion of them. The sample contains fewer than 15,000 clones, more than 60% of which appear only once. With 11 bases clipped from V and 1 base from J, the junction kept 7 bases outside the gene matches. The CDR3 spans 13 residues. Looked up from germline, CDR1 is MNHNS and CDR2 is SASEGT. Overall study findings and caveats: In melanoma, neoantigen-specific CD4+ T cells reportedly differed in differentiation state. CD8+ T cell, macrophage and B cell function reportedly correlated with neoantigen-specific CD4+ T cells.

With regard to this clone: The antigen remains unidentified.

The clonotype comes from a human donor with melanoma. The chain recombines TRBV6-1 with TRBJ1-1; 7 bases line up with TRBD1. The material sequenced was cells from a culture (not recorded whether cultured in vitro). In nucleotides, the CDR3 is TGTGCCGGGGGTTGGACAGGGAACACTGAAGCTTTCTTT. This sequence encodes CAGGWTGNTEAFF.